This is a list of T cell receptor beta chains from one sample in a study of CD8 T cells in ankylosing spondylitis. TCRdb ran MiXCR on the 5' RACE reads and lists one entry per CDR3 protein. The sample contains 200,000 to 300,000 distinct CDR3 sequences, roughly 32% of which appear only once. The sequenced sample was blood, either unsorted or a sorted T cell fraction (not recorded which). These receptors were obtained from a male donor with ankylosing spondylitis or in good health (not recorded which). CDR3s include the opening cysteine and the closing phenylalanine or tryptophan. D genes are given only for firm matches. Only some rows state a clone size, as once, few, many or a class for expanded clones.

j_call,v_call,clone_size,d_call,cdr3_nt,cdr3_aa
TRBJ2-1,TRBV20-1,few,NA,TGCAGTGCTAGAGATTCCGGGGAAGCGAATGAGCAGTTCTTC,CSARDSGEANEQFF
TRBJ2-2,TRBV20-1,few,NA,TGCAGTGCCCGAGGGGGGCCTAGAGCGAACACCGGGGAGCTGTTTTTT,CSARGGPRANTGELFF
TRBJ2-2,TRBV12-3/TRBV12-4,NA,NA,TGTGCCAGCAGGGATCAGGTGTACACCGGGGAGCTGTTTTTT,CASRDQVYTGELFF
TRBJ2-7,TRBV20-1,few,NA,TGCAGTGCTAGAGATGAAGAGGTAACGGGCTTCTACTACGAGCAGTACTTC,CSARDEEVTGFYYEQYF
TRBJ2-2,TRBV12-3/TRBV12-4,NA,TRBD2,TGTGCCAGCAGTTTACAAGCGGGGGCGGTCGGGGAGCTGTTTTTT,CASSLQAGAVGELFF
TRBJ2-7,TRBV7-9,NA,NA,TGTGCCAGCAGCCGGCCGGAGGGAGAGACTAACGGCGAGCAGTACTTC,CASSRPEGETNGEQYF
TRBJ1-6,TRBV20-1,few,NA,TGCAGTGCTAGAGTTTCGAATTCACCCCTCCACTTT,CSARVSNSPLHF
TRBJ2-1,TRBV7-9,NA,NA,TGTGCCAGCAGCTTAGTGGGTTCTGGCCGGGAGAGTGAGCAGTTCTTC,CASSLVGSGRESEQFF
TRBJ2-3,TRBV3-1,NA,NA,TGTGCCAGCAGACGTGAGGCACGAACAGATACGCAGTATTTT,CASRREARTDTQYF
TRBJ2-1,TRBV10-2,few,TRBD1,TGCGCCAGCAGTCGCGGGACAGGGGGTGATGAGCAGTTCTTC,CASSRGTGGDEQFF
TRBJ2-7,TRBV20-1,few,TRBD1,TGCAGTGCTAGCCACCTACAGGGGTGGGAGCAGTACTTC,CSASHLQGWEQYF
TRBJ1-2,TRBV29-1,NA,TRBD1,TGCAGCGCCCACAGGGGGGACTATGGCTACACCTTC,CSAHRGDYGYTF
TRBJ2-1,TRBV7-9,once,TRBD1,TGTGCCAGCAGCTTAGGACAGGGGGCGAAGTTCTTC,CASSLGQGAKFF
TRBJ1-2,TRBV5-6,NA,TRBD1,TGTGCCAGCAGCTGGGATTGGGACAGCGACTATGGCTACACCTTC,CASSWDWDSDYGYTF
TRBJ2-3,TRBV28,NA,NA,TGTGCCAGCAGTTCAGACAGGTCCGCAGATACGCAGTATTTT,CASSSDRSADTQYF
TRBJ1-1,TRBV12-3/TRBV12-4,few,NA,TGTGCCAGCAGTCGGGGATTGATCACTGAAGCTTTCTTT,CASSRGLITEAFF
TRBJ2-7,TRBV7-9,NA,TRBD1,TGTGCCAGCAGCTTAGGTTTGGGACAGGGGGCCTACGAGCAGTACTTC,CASSLGLGQGAYEQYF